A single sample is the source of the 15 T cell receptor beta chains below, sequenced in a study of a mutant IDH1 vaccine in newly diagnosed glioma. Time point indicated: week 11, during vaccination. With topical imiquimod, each dose of the vaccine consisted of 300 ug of mutant IDH1 20-mer peptide. Antigens of these TCRs are unknown. Assay used: immunoSEQ multiplex PCR; TCRdb lists only in-frame clones, some missing. This table holds about 62,000 clones, 75% to 90% found once. The source material was PBMCs, sampled from a glioma patient whose treatment included an IDH1 peptide vaccine. These receptors came from a man aged 40-49 years with glioma.

The J gene is TRBJ1-1, the V gene TRBV5-4, with 10 positions matching TRBD1. The germline V gene encodes CDR1 SGHNT and CDR2 YYREEE (reference sequence). This CDR3 is 14 amino acids long. With 7 bases clipped from V and 7 bases from J, the junction kept 10 bases outside the gene matches. CDR3 nucleotide sequence: TGTGCCAGCCGACGACAGGGGGCGGCCATTGAAGCTTTCTTT. Translating gives CASRRQGAAIEAFF.

The genes are TRBV5-1 and TRBJ2-1; TRBD1 matches 12 bases. The CDR3 extends over 18 amino acids. V was pared by 4 bases and J by 2 bases, with 10 bases of the junction left unmatched. Per the germline V gene, CDR1 is SGHRS and CDR2 is YFSETQ. The CDR3 coding sequence is TGCGCCAGCAGCCCGGTCGCGGGACAGGGGGCAGCCTACAATGAGCAGTTCTTC. It translates to CASSPVAGQGAAYNEQFF.

The rearrangement links TRBV7-3 to TRBJ2-1; no clear D. Trimming stripped 5 bases from V and 9 bases from J, with 11 bases between. The CDR3 consists of 12 residues. The germline gives CDR1 SGHTA, CDR2 FQGTGA. In DNA, the CDR3 is TGTGCCAGCAGCCCCCACCAAGGTGAGCAGTTCTTC. Translated: CASSPHQGEQFF.

The chain couples TRBV19 to TRBJ2-1; D is ambiguous. This CDR3 comprises 16 residues. Germline V gene lookup returns CDR1 LNHDA and CDR2 SQIVND (reference sequence). The V end lost 5 bases, the J end lost 0 bases, and 14 bases lay between the germline ends. In DNA form, the CDR3 reads TGTGCCAGTAGTTCCCAACCGGGTTTCTCCTACAATGAGCAGTTCTTC. Amino acids: CASSSQPGFSYNEQFF.

This clone has only one observation. The V call is TRBV5-5, the J call TRBJ2-3; 16 bases fit TRBD2. This CDR3 comprises 17 residues. Germline assignment: CDR1 SGHKS and CDR2 YYEKEE (reference sequence). The V gene end was trimmed by 3 bases and the J gene end by 2 bases; junction bases not matched to a gene: 3. In nucleotides, the CDR3 is TGTGCCAGCAGCTCCGGGACTAGCGGGAGGGCCACAGATACGCAGTATTTT. It yields the protein CASSSGTSGRATDTQYF.

The chain uses TRBV4-1 and TRBJ2-1; 11 bases are a match to TRBD2. The CDR3 length is 16 residues. CDR1 MGHRA and CDR2 YSYEKL come from the germline V gene. V lost 0 bases and J lost 3; bases outside the gene matches: 1. CDR3 sequence reads: CASSQETSGVYNEQFF. The DNA for the CDR3 is TGCGCCAGCAGCCAAGAGACTAGCGGGGTCTACAATGAGCAGTTCTTC.

The rearrangement links TRBV7-3 to TRBJ2-1; D uncertain. V gave up 2 bases and J gave up 4 bases, with 6 bases separating them. Germline V CDR1 and CDR2: SGHTA, FQGTGA. CDR3 size: 13 residues. The CDR3 DNA follows: TGTGCCAGCAGCTTAGGAGCGTACAATGAGCAGTTCTTC. This sequence encodes CASSLGAYNEQFF. The variable domain in full, completed from reference TRBV7-3 and TRBJ2-1, reads GAGVSQTPSNKVTEKGKYVELRCDPISGHTALYWYRQSLGQGPEFLIYFQGTGAADDSGLPNDRFFAVRPEGSVSTLKIQRTERGDSAVYLCASSLGAYNEQFFGPGTRLTVL.

This chain links TRBV7-2 with TRBJ1-1; D remains ambiguous. V was clipped by 4 bases and J by 2 bases, with 14 bases between them. Germline V gene data show CDR1 as SGHTA and CDR2 as FQGNSA. There are 15 residues in the CDR3. The CDR3 DNA follows: TGTGCCAGCAGCTCGGTCCCAGGTGTCAACACTGAAGCTTTCTTT. It is translated as CASSSVPGVNTEAFF.

The chain couples TRBV2 to TRBJ1-4; no definite D call. The germline V gene encodes CDR1 SNHLY and CDR2 FYNNEI. This CDR3 has 14 amino acids. Trimming took off 7 bases at V and 8 bases at J, with 17 bases between the two ends. CDR3 loop: CASMSRASAEKLFF. The DNA for the CDR3 is TGTGCCAGCATGTCGAGGGCCTCCGCGGAAAAACTGTTTTTT.

The chain links TRBV7-9 to TRBJ1-3, with a tentative D call TRBD1 (5 bases). V lost 4 bases, J lost 0 bases, and 13 bases lay in between. In germline, CDR1 is SEHNR, CDR2 FQNEAQ (reference sequence). CDR3 length equals 16 residues. The CDR3 loop is CASSSTATGSGNTIYF. Here the CDR3 DNA reads TGTGCCAGCAGCTCCACGGCTACAGGCTCTGGAAACACCATATATTTT.

This chain links TRBV27 with TRBJ2-2, with D perhaps being TRBD1 or TRBD2 (5 bases each). This CDR3 region has 15 residues. The V gene lost 4 bases and the J gene lost 10 bases, with 19 bases spanning the gap. Germline CDR1 MNHEY, CDR2 SMNVEV (reference sequence). CDR3 amino acids: CASSSPQRGDEELFF. CDR3 DNA: TGTGCCAGCAGTTCCCCCCAGAGAGGGGACGAGGAGCTGTTTTTT.

This chain uses TRBV5-6 with TRBJ2-1; D is uncertain. Trimming removed 1 base from V and 0 bases from J, with 11 bases in between. The CDR3 consists of 16 residues. Germline CDR1 and CDR2: SGHDT and YYEEEE. The CDR3 region has the DNA TGTGCCAGCAGCTTGACAGTTAGGAGCTCCTACAATGAGCAGTTCTTC. As protein: CASSLTVRSSYNEQFF. Complete variable domain (other parts from reference TRBV5-6 and TRBJ2-1): DAGVTQSPTHLIKTRGQQVTLRCSPKSGHDTVSWYQQALGQGPQFIFQYYEEEERQRGNFPDRFSGHQFPNYSSELNVNALLLGDSALYLCASSLTVRSSYNEQFFGPGTRLTVL.

CDR3 sequence reads: CASSYSILGQEKLFF. Written as DNA, the CDR3 is TGTGCCAGCAGTTACTCGATTTTGGGACAAGAAAAACTGTTTTTT. This rearrangement joins TRBV6-5 to TRBJ1-4, with a tentative D call TRBD1 (6 bases). Trimming took 0 bases from V and 8 from J, leaving 13 bases between them. In germline, CDR1 is MNHEY, CDR2 SVGAGI. The CDR3 spans 15 residues.

The CDR3 nucleotides read TGTGCCAGCAGTTCTCGGGGACTCCAACGCACAGATACGCAGTATTTT. This translates into CASSSRGLQRTDTQYF. The rearrangement links TRBV6-6 to TRBJ2-3, with a tentative D call TRBD2 (6 bases). V lost 4 bases and J 1 base, leaving 15 bases between the germline ends. The CDR3 extends over 16 amino acids. The germline V gene has CDR1 MNHNY and CDR2 SVGAGI (reference sequence).

The V and J genes are TRBV9 and TRBJ1-3, with 7 bases identical to TRBD1. V gave up 0 bases and J gave up 3 bases; unmatched junction bases: 6. The CDR3 has 16 amino acids. The germline gives CDR1 SGDLS, CDR2 YYNGEE. The chain's CDR3 is CASSVGAGTDGNTIYF. CDR3 DNA sequence: TGTGCCAGCAGCGTAGGAGCCGGGACAGATGGAAACACCATATATTTT.